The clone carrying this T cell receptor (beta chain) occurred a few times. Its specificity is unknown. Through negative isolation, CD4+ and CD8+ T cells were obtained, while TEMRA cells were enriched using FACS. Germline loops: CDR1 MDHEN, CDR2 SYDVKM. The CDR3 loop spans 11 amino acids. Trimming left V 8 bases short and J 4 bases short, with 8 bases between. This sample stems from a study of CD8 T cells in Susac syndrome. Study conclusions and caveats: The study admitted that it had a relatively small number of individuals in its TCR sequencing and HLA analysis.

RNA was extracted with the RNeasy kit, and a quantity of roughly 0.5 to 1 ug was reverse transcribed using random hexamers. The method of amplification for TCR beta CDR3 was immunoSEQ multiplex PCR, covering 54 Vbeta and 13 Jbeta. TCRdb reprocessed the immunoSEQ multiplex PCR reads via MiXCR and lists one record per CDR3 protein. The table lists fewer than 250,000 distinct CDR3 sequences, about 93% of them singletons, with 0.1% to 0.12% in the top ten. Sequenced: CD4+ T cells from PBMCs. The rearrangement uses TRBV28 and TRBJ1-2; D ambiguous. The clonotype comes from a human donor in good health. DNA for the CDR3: TGTGCCAGCTCGCGGGGCTATGGCTACACCTTC. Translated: CASSRGYGYTF.